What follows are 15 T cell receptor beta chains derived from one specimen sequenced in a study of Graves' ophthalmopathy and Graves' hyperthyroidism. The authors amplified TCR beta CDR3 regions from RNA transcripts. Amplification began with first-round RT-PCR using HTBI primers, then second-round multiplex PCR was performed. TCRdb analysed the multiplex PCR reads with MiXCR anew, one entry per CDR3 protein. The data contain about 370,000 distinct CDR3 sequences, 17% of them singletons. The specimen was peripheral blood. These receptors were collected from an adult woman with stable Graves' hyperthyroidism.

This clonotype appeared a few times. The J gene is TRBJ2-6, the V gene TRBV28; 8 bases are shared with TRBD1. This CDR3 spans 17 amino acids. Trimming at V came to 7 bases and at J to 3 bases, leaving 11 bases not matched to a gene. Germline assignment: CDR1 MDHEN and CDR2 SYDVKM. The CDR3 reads CASTSAGGAYGANVLTF. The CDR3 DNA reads TGTGCCAGCACCTCGGCAGGGGGCGCGTATGGGGCCAACGTCCTGACTTTC. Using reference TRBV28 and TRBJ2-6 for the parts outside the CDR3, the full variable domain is DVKVTQSSRYLVKRTGEKVFLECVQDMDHENMFWYRQDPGLGLRLIYFSYDVKMKEKGDIPEGYSVSREKKERFSLILESASTNQTSMYLCASTSAGGAYGANVLTFGAGSRLTVL.

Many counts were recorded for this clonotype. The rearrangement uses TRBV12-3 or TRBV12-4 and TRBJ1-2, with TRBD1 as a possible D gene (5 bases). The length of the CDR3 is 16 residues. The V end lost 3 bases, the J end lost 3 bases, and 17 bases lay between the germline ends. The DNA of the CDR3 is TGTGCCAGCAGTTTTTCCGCGGGGGACTCTTACTATGGCTACACCTTC. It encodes CASSFSAGDSYYGYTF.

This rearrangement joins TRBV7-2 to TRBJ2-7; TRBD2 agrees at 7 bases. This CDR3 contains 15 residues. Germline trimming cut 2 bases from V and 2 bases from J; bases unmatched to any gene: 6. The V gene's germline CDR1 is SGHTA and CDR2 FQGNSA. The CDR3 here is CASSLTDGRTYEQYF. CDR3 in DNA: TGTGCCAGCAGCTTAACTGACGGGAGGACCTACGAGCAGTACTTC.

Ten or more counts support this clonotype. The CDR3 loop is CASSPGTREQYF. The DNA of the CDR3 is TGCGCCAGCAGTCCCGGGACGCGCGAGCAGTACTTC. This sequence joins TRBV4-1 and TRBJ2-7, with D perhaps assigned TRBD1 or TRBD2 (5 bases each). In germline, CDR1 is MGHRA, CDR2 YSYEKL. Trimming stripped 6 bases from V and 6 bases from J, with 12 bases between. This CDR3 has 12 residues.

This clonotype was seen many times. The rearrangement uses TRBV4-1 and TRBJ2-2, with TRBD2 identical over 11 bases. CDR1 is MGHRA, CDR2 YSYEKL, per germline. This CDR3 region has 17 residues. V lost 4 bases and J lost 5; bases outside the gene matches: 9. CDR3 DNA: TGCGCCAGCAGCCCCTCACTAGCGGGAGTAAGGACCGGGGAGCTGTTTTTT. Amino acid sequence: CASSPSLAGVRTGELFF.

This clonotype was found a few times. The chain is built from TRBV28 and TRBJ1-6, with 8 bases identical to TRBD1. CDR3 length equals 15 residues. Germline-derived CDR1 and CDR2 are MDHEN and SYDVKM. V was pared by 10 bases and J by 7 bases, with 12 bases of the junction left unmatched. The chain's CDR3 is CAILDREKLNSPLHF. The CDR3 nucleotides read TGTGCCATCTTGGACAGGGAGAAGTTGAATTCACCCCTCCACTTT.

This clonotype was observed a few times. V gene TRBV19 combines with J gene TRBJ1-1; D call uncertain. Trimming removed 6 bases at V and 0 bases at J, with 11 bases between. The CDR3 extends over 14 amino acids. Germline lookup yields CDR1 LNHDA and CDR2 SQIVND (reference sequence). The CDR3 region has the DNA TGTGCCAGTAGCCAGGCAGGTTTGAACACTGAAGCTTTCTTT. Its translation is CASSQAGLNTEAFF.

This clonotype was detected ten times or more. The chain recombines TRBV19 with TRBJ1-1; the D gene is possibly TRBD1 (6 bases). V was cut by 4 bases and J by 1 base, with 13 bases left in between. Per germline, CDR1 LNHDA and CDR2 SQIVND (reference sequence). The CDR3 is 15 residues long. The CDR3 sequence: CASSSPPTGNTEAFF. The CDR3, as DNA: TGTGCCAGTAGTAGCCCCCCGACAGGGAACACTGAAGCTTTCTTT. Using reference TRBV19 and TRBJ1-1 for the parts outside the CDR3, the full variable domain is DGGITQSPKYLFRKEGQNVTLSCEQNLNHDAMYWYRQDPGQGLRLIYYSQIVNDFQKGDIAEGYSVSREKKESFPLTVTSAQKNPTAFYLCASSSPPTGNTEAFFGQGTRLTVV.

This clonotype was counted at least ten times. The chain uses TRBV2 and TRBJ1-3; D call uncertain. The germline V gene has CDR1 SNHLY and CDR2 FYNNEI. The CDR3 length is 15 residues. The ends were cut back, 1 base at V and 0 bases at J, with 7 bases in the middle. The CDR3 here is CASSEGSYSGNTIYF. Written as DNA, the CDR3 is TGTGCCAGCAGTGAAGGCAGCTACTCTGGAAACACCATATATTTT. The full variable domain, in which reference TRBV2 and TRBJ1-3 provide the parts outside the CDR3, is EPEVTQTPSHQVTQMGQEVILRCVPISNHLYFYWYRQILGQKVEFLVSFYNNEISEKSEIFDDQFSVERPDGSNFTLKIRSTKLEDSAMYFCASSEGSYSGNTIYFGEGSWLTVV.

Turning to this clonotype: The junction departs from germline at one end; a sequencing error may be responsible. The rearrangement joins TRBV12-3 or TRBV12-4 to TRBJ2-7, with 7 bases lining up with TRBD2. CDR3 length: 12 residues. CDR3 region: CASSQGGSRVRF. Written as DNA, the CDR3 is TGTGCCAGCAGTCAGGGAGGGAGCAGGGTAAGATTC.

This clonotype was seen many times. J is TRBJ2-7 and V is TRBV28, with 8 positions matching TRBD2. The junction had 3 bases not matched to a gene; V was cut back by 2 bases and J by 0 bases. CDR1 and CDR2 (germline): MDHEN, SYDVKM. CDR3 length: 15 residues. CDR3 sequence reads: CASSLATSASYEQYF. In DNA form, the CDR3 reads TGTGCCAGCAGTTTAGCGACTAGCGCCTCCTACGAGCAGTACTTC.

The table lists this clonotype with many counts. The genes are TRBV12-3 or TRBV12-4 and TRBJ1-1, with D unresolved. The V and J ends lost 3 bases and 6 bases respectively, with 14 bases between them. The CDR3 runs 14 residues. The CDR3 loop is CASSFNAVGAEAFF. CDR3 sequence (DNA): TGTGCCAGCAGTTTCAATGCGGTAGGAGCTGAAGCTTTCTTT.

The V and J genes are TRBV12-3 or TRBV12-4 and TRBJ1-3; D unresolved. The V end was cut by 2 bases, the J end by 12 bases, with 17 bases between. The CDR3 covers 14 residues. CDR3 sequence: CASSLPGQRGGIYF. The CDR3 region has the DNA TGTGCCAGCAGTTTACCGGGCCAAAGAGGTGGCATATATTTT.

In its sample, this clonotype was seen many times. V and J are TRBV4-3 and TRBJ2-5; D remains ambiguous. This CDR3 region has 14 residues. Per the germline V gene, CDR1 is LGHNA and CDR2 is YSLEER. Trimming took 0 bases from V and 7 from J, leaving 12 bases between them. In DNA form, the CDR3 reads TGCGCCAGCAGCCAAGATGAGCAGGACGGGACCCAGTACTTC. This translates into CASSQDEQDGTQYF.

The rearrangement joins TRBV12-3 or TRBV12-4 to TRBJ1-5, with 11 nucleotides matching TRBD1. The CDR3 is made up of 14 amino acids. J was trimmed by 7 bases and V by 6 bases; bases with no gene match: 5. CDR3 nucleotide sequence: TGTGCCAGCAGAGGACAGGGGGCTGGACAGCCCCAGCATTTT. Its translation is CASRGQGAGQPQHF.